This entry is about one T cell receptor beta chain. Antigen: not known. This sample is drawn from a study of CD8+ T cells in alopecia areata. Study overall: Each day, treated patients took oral tofacitinib twice, at 5 to 10 mg per dose. The protocol delivered tofacitinib for 6 to 18 months, then withdrew it for 6 months.

Study-level points and caveats: Uncertainty about whether baseline CD8+ expansion is linked to response remains, with one nonresponder.

V dropped 1 base and J dropped 4; count of bases not matched to a gene: 14. Germline V gene sequence: CDR1 SGHAT, CDR2 FQDESV (reference sequence). CDR3 size: 18 residues. RNA extraction was followed by reverse transcription into cDNA, which acted as the sequencing template. Profiling relied on immunoSEQ multiplex PCR, and the TCRdb table lists in-frame clones only, not all of them. The sample lists some 110,000 clones; about 60% were seen once. Treatment meaning: oral pan-JAK inhibitor, 5-10 mg twice daily. The chain combines TRBV11-1 with TRBJ2-3; 7 nucleotides match TRBD2. Sequences were derived from CD8+ T cells sorted from blood, sampled at week 24, from a patient treated with tofacitinib. This receptor was taken from a human donor with alopecia areata. The CDR3 sequence: CASSLGDPGGGEADTQYF. CDR3 coding DNA: TGTGCCAGCAGCTTAGGAGATCCGGGAGGAGGAGAGGCAGATACGCAGTATTTT. The full variable domain, with the rest looked up from reference TRBV11-1 and TRBJ2-3, is EAEVAQSPRYKITEKSQAVAFWCDPISGHATLYWYRQILGQGPELLVQFQDESVVDDSQLPKDRFSAERLKGVDSTLKIQPAELGDSAMYLCASSLGDPGGGEADTQYFGPGTRLTVL.